What follows is one T cell receptor beta chain and its context. No antigen is known for it. TCRdb re-called the reads through MiXCR, storing one row per CDR3 protein. The repertoire includes 400,000 or so distinct CDR3 sequences, roughly 30% of them detected once, and 12% to 15% sits in the top ten. This entry belongs to a study of T cell repertoires in cytomegalovirus infection. Study at large: Through public TCR beta signatures, both CMV infection and matching HLA type were indicated. General observations from the study: The study found HLA-C-restricted CMV-specific TCR beta clonotypes dominating the ex vivo response. Carriers of CMV plus the relevant HLA were identified by cumulative public TCR beta family frequency.

The sequenced material came from PBMCs. The TCR sequence derives from a human donor in good health (CMV status not recorded). Some clones in this sample may be carry-over from other donors' samples.

The CDR3 DNA sequence: TGTGCCAGTAGCAGCGGGACAGGCTACGAGCAGTACTTC. Translating it yields CASSSGTGYEQYF. The gene calls are TRBV19 and TRBJ2-7; possible D gene TRBD1, 8 bases. V was shortened by 6 bases and J by 3 bases, with 12 bases between the two germline ends. CDR1 and CDR2 (germline): LNHDA, SQIVND (reference sequence). The CDR3 extends over 13 amino acids.